This T cell receptor (beta chain) is drawn from a study of PD-L1 blockade in urothelial cancer. Study in general: Patients commenced intravenous atezolizumab, 1,200 mg every 3 weeks, around 2014. Findings of the study overall: Below-median blood TCR clonality before treatment forecast better survival.

Time point reported: peripheral blood 6 weeks after treatment start. This clone was observed a handful of times. Its target is unknown. Sequenced by immunoSEQ multiplex PCR; TCRdb stores in-frame clones only, minus some. In the table there are approximately 44,000 clones, about 89% of which are singletons. Germline CDR1 LGHNA, CDR2 YNFKEQ. Losses at the gene ends were 0 bases for V and 5 bases for J; bases not matched to a gene: 2. CDR3 size: 15 residues. The sequencing here drew on PBMCs, taken around atezolizumab (anti-PD-L1) treatment. The rearrangement uses TRBV4-2 and TRBJ2-3; 10 bases fit TRBD2. This clonotype originated in a man aged 65-85 years with urothelial cancer. DNA of the CDR3: TGTGCCAGCAGCCAAGAGGGACTAGCGATAGATACGCAGTATTTT. Translation: CASSQEGLAIDTQYF.